This T cell receptor (beta chain) was observed in a study of shared clonotypes between healthy human individuals (dated by TCRdb to the early 2020s). Context from the whole study: A couple of women and a few men aged 18 to 49 years were included in the cohort. Per donor, three plates each were used for CD4 naive and CD4 memory, two for CD8 naive, and one for CD8 memory. Each donor's leukapheresis produced roughly between roughly 0.94 and 9.5 billion PBMCs. To increase sequencing depth and limit assay-specific biases, TCR repertoire library preparation and sequencing were carried out by different laboratories using diverse techniques. To estimate repertoire size and how much clonotype sharing occurs between individuals, the study deeply sequenced the blood TCR repertoires of five or six healthy adults. Beyond this particular receptor, the publication reports: Pairwise subsampling indicated that sequencing depth was expected to affect the degree of clonotype sharing among donors. Sampling was restricted to blood, and TCR repertoires in tissues likely differ from the TCR repertoires found in blood. Because the study included only a small number of donors, the genetic and exposure-history diversity represented was limited. Estimated clonotype richness was generally larger for naive than for memory subsets. About 5% of naive CD4, 3% to 4% of naive CD8, about 2.1% of memory CD4, and about 0.4% of memory CD8 clonotypes were shared across a few donors. Higher generation probabilities were observed for clonotypes shared by all four sorted-subset donors than for non-shared clonotypes. Even with the large sequencing depth, rarefaction of the sorted-subset datasets indicated that sequencing was incomplete.

Donors were healthy HIV-negative adults with no recently reported acute infections or vaccinations. Every donor was a Caucasian adult living in Nashville, Tennessee, USA. CD4+ T cells were enriched by magnetic negative selection, after which naive cells were positively selected on CD45RA and the negative fraction was taken as the memory subset. Blood was collected by leukapheresis, and PBMCs were isolated by Ficoll-Histopaque density gradient centrifugation and then cryopreserved in liquid nitrogen vapor phase. Analytical flow cytometry was used to check the purity and quantity of every magnetically sorted T cell population. Genomic DNA was isolated from each sorted fraction and quantified by UV absorbance on a Nanodrop 2000c. To note about this clone: The antigen it binds to is not known. Base qualities are not at hand, and no much larger clone is one base apart.

TCR CDR3 regions were amplified from genomic DNA by multiplex PCR using the deep immunoSEQ assay. For each cell subset, the extracted genomic DNA was distributed evenly across all wells of several immunoSEQ 96-well plates, and each plate served as one replicate. Each replicate PCR for sorted subsets received around 0.2 ug genomic DNA, equal to around 32,000 T cell genomes. Purified libraries were measured with a Qubit 3.0 fluorometer, size-checked on a Bioanalyzer 2100, and measured again with the KAPA Library Quantification kit. A separate single-read 150-cycle Illumina NextSeq 550 flow cell was used to sequence each immunoSEQ 96-well plate. On the study's bioinformatics: Because the immunoSEQ output held only junctional sequences and lacked quality scores, the filtering could not match the filtering applied to full-length reads. Sequences were annotated with PyIR, a Python wrapper for IgBLAST v1.9, using IMGT germline references to assign V/J genes and CDR3. Reads were removed for weak V/J assignments (E-value above 1e-6), missing CDR3, stop codons, out-of-frame junctions, or ambiguous translated residues. V3J clonotypes were defined as sequences sharing an identical inferred V gene, J gene, and CDR3 amino acid sequence. Percentage overlap between repertoires was computed as shared unique clonotypes divided by the size of the smaller repertoire. Richness of each repertoire was evaluated using RTK rarefaction, the Chao1 estimator, and Recon v2.1 estimates of unobserved clonotypes. Generation probabilities were computed with OLGA for all TCRbeta clonotypes obtained by the gDNA method from several donors. TCRdb took this table from immuneACCESS and kept in-frame rearrangements with V and J called. Such tables lack part of the clones; where checked against another copy, unresolved V genes explain under half of the gap, and the rest is unexplained. V, J and clone size reflect that table, while D and trimming were determined from the DNA. The sample data list more than 2 million clones, and roughly 95% of these were observed just once. The ten largest clonotypes hold more than 0.1% of the sample.

Reading the germline V gene (reference sequence) gives CDR1 SEHNR and CDR2 FQNEAQ. Counted from cysteine to phenylalanine, this CDR3 has 12 amino acids. Only the CDR3 DNA is retained, 36 bases long and in frame from the first base. V gives up 5 bases and J gives up 4 bases, and the segment between their germline ends measures 8 bases. Recombination joined TRBV7-9 with TRBJ1-2; no D segment can be confidently identified. The source material was naive CD4+ T cells sorted from blood. In light of the paper, this sample's cell subset or site label describes: CD45RA+ positively selected. The source of this sequence is a man aged 18 to 35 in good health. The CDR3 region reads CASSPVAYGYTF. At the DNA level, the sequence is TGTGCCAGCAGCCCCGTGGCCTATGGCTACACCTTC. Supplemented by the reference TRBV7-9 and TRBJ1-2 proteins around the CDR3, the complete variable domain is DTGVSQNPRHKITKRGQNVTFRCDPISEHNRLYWYRQTLGQGPEFLTYFQNEAQLEKSRLLSDRFSAERPKGSFSTLEIQRTEQGDSAMYLCASSPVAYGYTFGSGTRLTVV.